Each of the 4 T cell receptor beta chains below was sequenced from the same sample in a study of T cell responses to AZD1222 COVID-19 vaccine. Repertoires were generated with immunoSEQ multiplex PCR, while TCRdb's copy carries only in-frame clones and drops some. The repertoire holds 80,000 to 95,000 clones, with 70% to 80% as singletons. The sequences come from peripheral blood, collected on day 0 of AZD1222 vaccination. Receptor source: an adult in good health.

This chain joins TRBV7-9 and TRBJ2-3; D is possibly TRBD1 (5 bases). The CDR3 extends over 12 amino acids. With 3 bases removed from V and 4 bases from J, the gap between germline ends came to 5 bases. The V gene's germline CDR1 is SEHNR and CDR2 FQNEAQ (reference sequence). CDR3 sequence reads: CASSFRADTQYF. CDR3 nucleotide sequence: TGTGCCAGCAGCTTCAGGGCAGATACGCAGTATTTT.

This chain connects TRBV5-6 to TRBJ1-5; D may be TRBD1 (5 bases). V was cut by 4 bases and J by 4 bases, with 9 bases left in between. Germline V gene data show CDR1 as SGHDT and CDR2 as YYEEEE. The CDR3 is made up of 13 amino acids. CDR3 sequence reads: CASSRTPNQPQHF. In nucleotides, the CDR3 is TGTGCCAGCAGCCGGACACCAAATCAGCCCCAGCATTTT.

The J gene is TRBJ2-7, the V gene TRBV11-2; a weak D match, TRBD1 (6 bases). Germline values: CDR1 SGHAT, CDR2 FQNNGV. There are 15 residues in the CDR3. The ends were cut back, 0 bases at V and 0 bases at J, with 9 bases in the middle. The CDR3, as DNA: TGTGCCAGCAGCTTAGAATGGACAGACTCCTACGAGCAGTACTTC. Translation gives CASSLEWTDSYEQYF.

The CDR3 here is CASSGFSGRKNTGELFF. In nucleotides, the CDR3 is TGTGCCAGCAGTGGCTTTAGCGGGAGAAAGAACACCGGGGAGCTGTTTTTT. The V gene is TRBV6-1, the J gene TRBJ2-2; 9 bases match TRBD2. Looked up from germline, CDR1 is MNHNS and CDR2 is SASEGT. With V trimmed by 4 bases and J by 1 base, 7 bases remained unmatched. The CDR3 consists of 17 residues.